This TCR beta chain was recovered during a study of shared clonotypes between healthy human individuals. Study details: Those who served as donors were two women and a few men between the ages of 18 and 49.

Broader study findings: Sampling involved blood alone; tissue repertoires likely differ.

Genomic DNA, for the unsorted samples, came from some 100 million PBMCs. This clone was picked up many times. Its antigen remains unknown. Methods used by the authors: ImmunoSEQ only sent back junction sequences with no quality scores, so filtering was done differently. The repertoire was sequenced with immunoSEQ multiplex PCR; TCRdb's copy has only in-frame clones and lacks some. Clone size and V and J calls were adopted from that table, with D and trimming inferred from the DNA. The data show approximately 480,000 clones, about three quarters seen once. This clonotype was sampled from a woman aged 40 to 50 in good health. Some clones in this sample may be carry-over from other donors' samples. Sequenced sample: PBMCs.

CDR3 amino acids: CASSSRGPETQYF. Here the CDR3 DNA reads TGTGCCAGCAGCTCCAGGGGGCCCGAGACCCAGTACTTC. The rearrangement joins TRBV7-9 to TRBJ2-5, with 8 bases lining up with TRBD1. Germline-derived CDR1 and CDR2 are SEHNR and FQNEAQ (reference sequence). This CDR3 region has 13 residues. Trimming removed 4 bases from V and 5 bases from J; junction bases left unmatched: 3.